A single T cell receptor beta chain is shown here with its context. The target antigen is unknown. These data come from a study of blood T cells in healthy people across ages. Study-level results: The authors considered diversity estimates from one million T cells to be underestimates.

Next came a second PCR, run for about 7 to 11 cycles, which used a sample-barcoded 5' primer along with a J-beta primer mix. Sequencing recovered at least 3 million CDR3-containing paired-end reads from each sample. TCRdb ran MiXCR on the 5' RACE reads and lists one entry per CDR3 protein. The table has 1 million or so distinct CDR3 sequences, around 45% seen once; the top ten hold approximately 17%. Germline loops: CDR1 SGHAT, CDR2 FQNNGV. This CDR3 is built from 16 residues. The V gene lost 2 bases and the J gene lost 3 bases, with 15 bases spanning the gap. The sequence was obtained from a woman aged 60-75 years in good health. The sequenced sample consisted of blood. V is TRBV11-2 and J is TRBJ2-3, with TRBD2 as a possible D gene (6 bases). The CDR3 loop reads CASSLRDGRGTDTQYF. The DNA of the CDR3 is TGTGCCAGCAGCTTAAGGGACGGGAGAGGTACAGATACGCAGTATTTT.